This entry is about one T cell receptor (beta chain). Its antigen is currently unknown. The method was immunoSEQ multiplex PCR; TCRdb's version includes in-frame clones alone and lacks a portion of them. The sample yields some 640,000 clones, around 89% seen once. V was pared by 2 bases and J by 9 bases, with 14 bases between. The CDR3 extends over 14 amino acids. Looked up from germline, CDR1 is MNHNS and CDR2 is SASEGT. As to treatment: about 20 received Ad26.COV2.S at low or high dose, single or two shots; roughly five received placebo; per-sample allocation not given. All samples were drawn on day 63, counting from the first vaccine or placebo injection. The data are from a study of Ad26.COV2.S vaccination and SARS-CoV-2 variants. Study-wide background: The vaccine Ad26.COV2.S was put into the muscle once, or twice with 56 days between. Study observations and caveats: Breadth of non-spike TCRs did not differ between vaccinees and placebo recipients.

The chain links TRBV6-1 to TRBJ2-1; D is ambiguous. The sample consisted of peripheral blood, taken in a trial of Ad26.COV2.S vaccine versus placebo. This clonotype originated in a person between 18 and 60 years old who received the Ad26.COV2.S COVID-19 vaccine or a placebo. Here the CDR3 reads CASSEYSRNGEQFF. The CDR3 DNA reads as TGTGCCAGCAGTGAATATTCAAGGAATGGTGAGCAGTTCTTC.